This T cell receptor beta chain was sequenced during a study of CD8 T cells in ankylosing spondylitis. Study-level results: Significant enrichment of disease-linked clones was reportedly seen in matched ankylosing spondylitis synovial fluid.

TCRdb re-called the 5' RACE reads through MiXCR, storing one row per CDR3 protein. Among about 210,000 distinct CDR3 sequences listed, around 8% were seen once. This clonotype was seen a few times. Antigen unknown. With 6 bases removed from V and 3 bases from J, the gap between germline ends came to 9 bases. The germline gives CDR1 MNHEY, CDR2 SVGEGT. The CDR3 has 13 residues. Sequenced material: blood, either unsorted or a sorted T cell fraction (not recorded which). The chain is built from TRBV6-2 or TRBV6-3 and TRBJ1-5; the D gene is possibly TRBD1 (6 bases). This sequence was found in a female donor with ankylosing spondylitis or in good health (not recorded which). The CDR3 region is CASRTGINQPQHF. The CDR3 region has the DNA TGTGCCAGCAGAACAGGGATCAATCAGCCCCAGCATTTT.